The 22 T cell receptor beta chains in this list originate from one sample, sequenced in a study of blood T cell repertoires in COVID-19. The protocol was immunoSEQ multiplex PCR, while the TCRdb copy is restricted to in-frame clones and leaves out a portion. The sample contains about 72,000 clones, 90% of which appear only once. Source material: peripheral blood. The receptors derive from a human donor in a cohort sampled during active COVID-19.

The V gene is TRBV18, the J gene TRBJ2-7; 9 positions match TRBD2. This CDR3 spans 15 amino acids. The J segment lost 5 bases and the V segment lost 4 bases, leaving 9 bases of the junction unmatched. From germline, CDR1 is KGHSH and CDR2 LQKENI. CDR3 in DNA: TGTGCCAGCTCACACGGTCGGCGGGAGGGCCACGAGCAGTACTTC. Its protein product is CASSHGRREGHEQYF. Variable domain in full (rest from reference TRBV18 and TRBJ2-7): NAGVMQNPRHLVRRRGQEARLRCSPMKGHSHVYWYRQLPEEGLKFMVYLQKENIIDESGMPKERFSAEFPKEGPSILRIQQVVRGDSAAYFCASSHGRREGHEQYFGPGTRLTVT.

The rearrangement joins TRBV4-3 to TRBJ2-1, with a weak D call TRBD2 (6 bases). The CDR3 loop spans 20 amino acids. V lost 2 bases and J 0 bases, leaving 23 bases between the germline ends. Germline CDR1 reads LGHNA; CDR2 reads YSLEER. CDR3 coding DNA: TGCGCCAGCAGCCAAAGACCGGCAGGAGGGACCGACCACTCCTACAATGAGCAGTTCTTC. Encoded protein: CASSQRPAGGTDHSYNEQFF.

The V gene is TRBV30, the J gene TRBJ2-1; 8 nucleotides line up with TRBD2. Germline V CDR1 and CDR2: GTSNPN, SVGIG (reference sequence). This CDR3 has 11 amino acids. The V and J ends lost 2 bases and 14 bases, in that order; junction bases with no gene match: 5. The CDR3, as DNA: TGTGCCTGGAGTTCGGGGGGGTCCGAGTTCTTC. This translates into CAWSSGGSEFF.

This CDR3 reads CASSLSRGGAIKWAQYF. CDR3 sequence (DNA): TGTGCCAGCAGTTTATCGAGGGGCGGGGCCATCAAGTGGGCCCAGTACTTC. The chain links TRBV27 to TRBJ2-5, with a possible D match to TRBD2 (6 bases). Germline CDR1 MNHEY, CDR2 SMNVEV (reference sequence). V shed 0 bases and J shed 9 bases, with 23 bases lying between them. The CDR3 is made up of 17 amino acids.

The rearrangement joins TRBV7-9 to TRBJ2-6, with D uncertain. V lost 5 bases and J 0 bases, leaving 17 bases between the germline ends. The CDR3 spans 18 residues. Germline V gene data show CDR1 as SEHNR and CDR2 as FQNEAQ (reference sequence). The CDR3: CASSAMYPLRSGANVLTF. The CDR3 nucleotides are TGTGCCAGCAGCGCGATGTACCCGCTCCGCTCTGGGGCCAACGTCCTGACTTTC.

The chain joins TRBV5-6 to TRBJ2-1; a weak D match, TRBD2 (6 bases). Looked up from germline, CDR1 is SGHDT and CDR2 is YYEEEE. The length of the CDR3 is 16 residues. Trimming shortened V by 4 bases and J by 4 bases, and 18 bases separated the two germline ends. This CDR3 is CASSQFGTQSYNEQFF. Here the CDR3 DNA reads TGTGCCAGCAGCCAGTTCGGGACTCAGTCTTACAATGAGCAGTTCTTC.

The V call is TRBV19, the J call TRBJ2-7, with D hard to call. The CDR3 loop spans 15 amino acids. The V and J ends lost 3 bases and 3 bases respectively, with 15 bases between them. Germline loops: CDR1 LNHDA, CDR2 SQIVND (reference sequence). The CDR3 bases are TGTGCCAGTAGTATGGTGGGCCGGATTGGCTACGAGCAGTACTTC. Protein: CASSMVGRIGYEQYF.

The chain employs TRBV18 and TRBJ2-7; the D gene is possibly TRBD1 (5 bases). V lost 4 bases to trimming and J lost 7 bases, with 17 bases between them. The CDR3 contains 14 residues. Per germline, CDR1 KGHSH and CDR2 LQKENI. For the CDR3, the DNA is TGTGCCAGCTCACTCGGATCCGAGGCAGGGGAGCAGTACTTC. Its translation: CASSLGSEAGEQYF.

The gene calls are TRBV29-1 and TRBJ2-7; the match to TRBD1 covers 7 bases. CDR1 is SQVTM, CDR2 ANQGSEA, per germline. CDR3 length: 13 amino acids. Trimming removed 7 bases from V and 0 bases from J; junction bases left unmatched: 6. The CDR3 region has the DNA TGCAGCGCTGGGGACAGCGTCTCCTACGAGCAGTACTTC. Translating gives CSAGDSVSYEQYF.

This chain joins TRBV6-2 or TRBV6-3 and TRBJ2-7; 9 nucleotides agree with TRBD2. The CDR3 contains 14 residues. Trimming removed 2 bases from V and 2 bases from J; junction bases left unmatched: 1. Germline CDR1 and CDR2: MNHEY and SVGEGT. CDR3 residues: CASSYSGRPYEQYF. CDR3 coding DNA: TGTGCCAGCAGTTACAGCGGGAGGCCCTACGAGCAGTACTTC.

The chain uses TRBV5-6 and TRBJ2-1; 10 positions agree with TRBD2. V lost 0 bases to trimming and J lost 6 bases; unmatched junction nucleotides: 3. The CDR3 spans 15 residues. Looked up from germline, CDR1 is SGHDT and CDR2 is YYEEEE. This CDR3 reads CASSLGAGGPNEQFF. The CDR3 nucleotides are TGTGCCAGCAGCTTGGGAGCGGGAGGGCCCAATGAGCAGTTCTTC.

This chain links TRBV28 with TRBJ1-5; D is perhaps TRBD1 (5 bases). The CDR3 covers 16 residues. Trimming removed 4 bases from V and 2 bases from J, with 15 bases in between. Germline V lookup: CDR1 MDHEN, CDR2 SYDVKM. The DNA of the CDR3 is TGTGCCAGCAGTTCTTTCCTTGGGGCAGGCAATCAGCCCCAGCATTTT. It encodes CASSSFLGAGNQPQHF.

This rearrangement joins TRBV4-3 to TRBJ2-2; 9 nucleotides agree with TRBD2. CDR3 length equals 19 residues. Germline V gives CDR1 LGHNA, CDR2 YSLEER. After removal of 1 base from V and 6 bases from J, the junction contained 15 bases not matched to a gene. In DNA, the CDR3 is TGCGCCAGCAGCCAAGCTTTTCGTCGGGCTAGCGGGATGGCCGGGGAGCTGTTTTTT. Its protein product is CASSQAFRRASGMAGELFF.

V usage is TRBV4-3 and J usage is TRBJ2-6; no reliable D call. V was trimmed by 0 bases and J by 4 bases, leaving 10 bases between them. CDR1 is LGHNA and CDR2 is YSLEER in the germline V gene. There are 16 residues in the CDR3. The CDR3 spells CASSQDLAQGANVLTF. In DNA, the CDR3 is TGCGCCAGCAGCCAAGATCTTGCGCAAGGGGCCAACGTCCTGACTTTC.

CDR3 loop: CASGSGLLEQFF. The CDR3 DNA reads TGTGCTAGTGGGTCAGGACTTCTTGAGCAGTTCTTC. The chain employs TRBV12-5 and TRBJ2-1; D is possibly TRBD2 (5 bases). This CDR3 contains 12 residues. Trimming removed 6 bases from V and 9 bases from J, with 12 bases in between. Germline CDR1 reads LGHNT; CDR2 reads FRNRAP.

The table lists this clone with a count of one. The chain recombines TRBV3-1 (or the pseudogene TRBV3-2) with TRBJ2-7; D is possibly TRBD2 (5 bases). V shed 2 bases and J shed 6 bases, with 14 bases lying between them. The CDR3 runs to 14 residues. Germline V CDR1 and CDR2: LGHDT, YNNKEL (reference sequence). The CDR3 loop is CASSQKNGKGEQYF. DNA of the CDR3: TGTGCCAGCAGCCAAAAAAACGGGAAGGGCGAGCAGTACTTC.

The V gene is TRBV18, the J gene TRBJ1-5; possibly TRBD1 for D (5 bases). Deletions cut 0 bases from V and 7 bases from J, with 10 bases between. The CDR3 totals 14 residues. Germline CDR1 is KGHSH and CDR2 is LQKENI. The CDR3: CASSPPGGGQPQHF. In DNA form, the CDR3 reads TGTGCCAGCTCACCACCGGGGGGTGGCCAGCCCCAGCATTTT. The full variable domain, in which reference TRBV18 and TRBJ1-5 provide the parts outside the CDR3, is NAGVMQNPRHLVRRRGQEARLRCSPMKGHSHVYWYRQLPEEGLKFMVYLQKENIIDESGMPKERFSAEFPKEGPSILRIQQVVRGDSAAYFCASSPPGGGQPQHFGDGTRLSIL.

V gene TRBV2 combines with J gene TRBJ2-5; D is unclear. The germline V gene has CDR1 SNHLY and CDR2 FYNNEI. This CDR3 is 12 amino acids long. The V gene lost 7 bases and the J gene lost 0 bases, with 6 bases spanning the gap. The CDR3 DNA follows: TGTGCCAGCACTGTGTACCAAGAGACCCAGTACTTC. Its translation: CASTVYQETQYF.

V and J are TRBV27 and TRBJ2-3; D possibly corresponds to TRBD1 (5 bases). Trimming removed 0 bases from V and 2 bases from J, with 9 bases in between. The CDR3 is 15 residues long. Germline assignment: CDR1 MNHEY and CDR2 SMNVEV (reference sequence). CDR3 amino acids: CASSLSWGYTDTQYF. CDR3 nucleotides: TGTGCCAGCAGTTTATCCTGGGGCTACACAGATACGCAGTATTTT.

Only a few counts were recorded for this clone. The chain is built from TRBV19 and TRBJ2-7, with TRBD1 matching over 8 bases. CDR1 is LNHDA, CDR2 SQIVND, per germline (reference sequence). This CDR3 region has 14 residues. With 8 bases clipped from V and 4 bases from J, the junction kept 10 bases outside the gene matches. CDR3 amino acids: CASSLNRGVYEQYF. In nucleotides, the CDR3 is TGTGCCAGTTCGTTGAACAGGGGGGTTTACGAGCAGTACTTC.

The chain joins TRBV6-5 to TRBJ2-7, with D hard to call. The CDR3 loop spans 13 amino acids. With 6 bases removed from V and 6 bases from J, the gap between germline ends came to 15 bases. Germline assignment: CDR1 MNHEY and CDR2 SVGAGI. CDR3 coding DNA: TGTGCCAGCAGCCGATCCCCGCTGGCCGAGCAGTACTTC. It codes for CASSRSPLAEQYF.

This chain uses TRBV29-1 with TRBJ2-2; 12 positions match TRBD2. J gave up 4 bases and V 6 bases, and 9 bases lay outside the gene matches. The CDR3 runs 16 residues. CDR1 and CDR2 (germline): SQVTM, ANQGSEA. The CDR3 reads CSVSSSGREFTGELFF. As DNA, the CDR3 is TGCAGCGTGAGTTCTAGCGGGAGGGAGTTCACCGGGGAGCTGTTTTTT.